This T cell receptor (beta chain) came from a study of control samples from healthy donors and cancer patients. Germline CDR1 is SGHTS and CDR2 is YDEGEE. V lost 0 bases to trimming and J lost 2 bases, with 12 bases between them. The CDR3 consists of 16 residues. Clones were read by immunoSEQ multiplex PCR, and TCRdb kept only the in-frame ones, dropping some. The table includes 150,000 or so clones, about 94% detected once. What was sequenced was blood. The receptor was derived from a woman aged 25-40 years in good health. This chain connects TRBV5-8 to TRBJ2-1; D gene ambiguous. CDR3 region: CASSLGRGTPYNEQFF. CDR3 nucleotides: TGTGCCAGCAGCTTGGGTAGAGGTACCCCCTACAATGAGCAGTTCTTC.